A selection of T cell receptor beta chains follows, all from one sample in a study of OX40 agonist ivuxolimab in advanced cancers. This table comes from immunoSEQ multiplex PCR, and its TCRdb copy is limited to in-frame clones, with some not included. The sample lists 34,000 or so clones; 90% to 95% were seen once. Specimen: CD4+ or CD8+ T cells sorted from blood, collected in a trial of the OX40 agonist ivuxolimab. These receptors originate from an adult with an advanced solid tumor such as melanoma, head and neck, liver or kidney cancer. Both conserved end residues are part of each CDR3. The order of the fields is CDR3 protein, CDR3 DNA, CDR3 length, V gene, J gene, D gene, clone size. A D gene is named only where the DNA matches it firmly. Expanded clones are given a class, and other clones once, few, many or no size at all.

CASSQVAGLAVGNEQFF,TGTGCCAGCAGCCAAGTTGCGGGGCTAGCGGTGGGGAATGAGCAGTTCTTC,17,TRBV4-2,TRBJ2-1,TRBD2,once
CANSGQGRETQYF,TGCGCCAACAGCGGACAGGGGAGGGAGACCCAGTACTTC,13,TRBV10-1,TRBJ2-5,TRBD1,-
CASSLDSSYNEQFF,TGTGCCAGCAGCTTAGACAGTTCCTACAATGAGCAGTTCTTC,14,TRBV7-9,TRBJ2-1,-,-
CSVGAGNYGYTF,TGCAGCGTTGGGGCAGGGAACTATGGCTACACCTTC,12,TRBV29-1,TRBJ1-2,-,-
CASSLPGSGYGYTF,TGTGCCAGCAGCCTCCCAGGGTCGGGGTATGGCTACACCTTC,14,TRBV5-5,TRBJ1-2,-,-
CASSQPPYGYTF,TGCGCCAGCAGCCAACCACCTTATGGCTACACCTTC,12,TRBV4-3,TRBJ1-2,-,-
CASSMGNFWTFLNEQFF,TGTGCCAGTAGTATGGGGAACTTCTGGACTTTTCTCAATGAGCAGTTCTTC,17,TRBV19,TRBJ2-1,-,-
CASSVESMGTSGPGELFF,TGTGCCAGCAGCGTAGAATCGATGGGGACTAGCGGCCCCGGGGAGCTGTTTTTT,18,TRBV9,TRBJ2-2,TRBD2,-
CASSVGGPGNTIYF,TGTGCCAGCAGCGTAGGGGGCCCGGGAAACACCATATATTTT,14,TRBV9,TRBJ1-3,-,-
CASSLIAKNYEQYF,TGTGCCAGCAGCTTAATTGCCAAAAACTACGAGCAGTACTTC,14,TRBV11-2,TRBJ2-7,-,-
CASSPGQGLNTQYF,TGTGCCAGCAGTCCGGGACAGGGTCTGAATACGCAGTATTTT,14,TRBV28,TRBJ2-3,TRBD1,-
CASSQDSTNYGYTF,TGCGCCAGCAGCCAAGACTCTACTAACTATGGCTACACCTTC,14,TRBV4-3,TRBJ1-2,-,-
CASSPNRGGESYEQYF,TGTGCCAGCAGCCCAAACCGGGGCGGCGAGTCCTACGAGCAGTACTTC,16,TRBV5-6,TRBJ2-7,-,-
CASSQFMAGNTEAFF,TGTGCCAGCAGCCAATTTATGGCAGGGAACACTGAAGCTTTCTTT,15,TRBV16,TRBJ1-1,-,-
CSVAWSDGATNEKLFF,TGCAGCGTTGCATGGTCGGACGGTGCAACTAATGAAAAACTGTTTTTT,16,TRBV29-1,TRBJ1-4,-,-
CASSQGTVSIYGYTF,TGCGCCAGCAGCCAAGGGACAGTTTCTATCTATGGCTACACCTTC,15,TRBV4-1,TRBJ1-2,-,-
CASTLTSGKPYEQYF,TGTGCCAGCACCTTGACTAGCGGGAAGCCCTACGAGCAGTACTTC,15,TRBV28,TRBJ2-7,TRBD2,-
CASILRDRGKPQHF,TGTGCCAGCATTCTAAGGGACAGAGGGAAGCCCCAGCATTTT,14,TRBV6-1,TRBJ1-5,TRBD1,-
CASSGTGGDTDTQYF,TGTGCCAGCAGTGGGACAGGGGGCGACACAGATACGCAGTATTTT,15,TRBV6-1,TRBJ2-3,TRBD1,few
CASSLDGRDLAGAQNEQFF,TGTGCCAGCAGCTTGGACGGCCGAGACCTAGCGGGAGCTCAAAATGAGCAGTTCTTC,19,TRBV5-4,TRBJ2-1,TRBD2,-
CASSQVGGNYGYTF,TGCGCCAGCAGCCAAGTAGGAGGAAACTATGGCTACACCTTC,14,TRBV4-1,TRBJ1-2,-,-
CASSLAGGIDEKLFF,TGTGCCAGCAGCTTAGCGGGGGGAATCGATGAAAAACTGTTTTTT,15,TRBV7-6,TRBJ1-4,-,-
CASSPGQSYEQYF,TGTGCCAGCAGCCCGGGACAGTCCTACGAGCAGTACTTC,13,TRBV5-6,TRBJ2-7,TRBD1,-
CASSLSQGSPLHF,TGTGCCAGCAGTTTATCGCAGGGATCACCCCTCCACTTT,13,TRBV27,TRBJ1-6,-,-
CASSLYKGTGDNTGELFF,TGTGCCAGCAGCTTATATAAGGGGACGGGAGACAACACCGGGGAGCTGTTTTTT,18,TRBV7-9,TRBJ2-2,-,-
CASSYRAAFGEQYF,TGTGCCAGCAGTTACCGGGCAGCCTTCGGCGAGCAGTACTTC,14,TRBV6-5,TRBJ2-7,-,-
CASSPPGRFAPNEQFF,TGTGCCAGCAGCCCCCCCGGCCGGTTTGCTCCCAATGAGCAGTTCTTC,16,TRBV4-2,TRBJ2-1,-,-
CASNSARPGLAGERQFF,TGTGCCAGCAACTCCGCCCGCCCGGGACTAGCGGGAGAGAGGCAGTTCTTC,17,TRBV5-8,TRBJ2-1,TRBD2,-
CASSLAPGGAETQYF,TGCGCCAGCAGCTTGGCCCCGGGGGGCGCAGAGACCCAGTACTTC,15,TRBV5-1,TRBJ2-5,-,once
CASSQGRRQGVENTEAFF,TGCGCCAGCAGTCAGGGAAGGCGGCAGGGTGTTGAGAACACTGAAGCTTTCTTT,18,TRBV23-1,TRBJ1-1,-,-
CSVGTGRSYGYTF,TGCAGCGTCGGGACAGGGCGCAGCTATGGCTACACCTTC,13,TRBV29-1,TRBJ1-2,TRBD1,-
CASSYGGSSYNSPLHF,TGTGCCAGCAGTTACGGTGGGAGCTCCTATAATTCACCCCTCCACTTT,16,TRBV6-5,TRBJ1-6,-,-
CSVEETAGGANEQFF,TGCAGCGTTGAAGAAACAGCGGGAGGGGCCAATGAGCAGTTCTTC,15,TRBV29-1,TRBJ2-1,TRBD2,medium-sized
CASSLDRDRGLRQEAFF,TGTGCCAGCAGCTTGGATCGTGACAGGGGGCTGCGTCAGGAAGCTTTCTTT,17,TRBV7-6,TRBJ1-1,TRBD1,-
CASSVGQGAYTGELFF,TGTGCCAGCAGCGTGGGACAGGGCGCTTACACCGGGGAGCTGTTTTTT,16,TRBV9,TRBJ2-2,TRBD1,once
CASSLPLGGELFF,TGTGCCAGCAGTTTACCACTAGGAGGGGAGCTGTTTTTT,13,TRBV27,TRBJ2-2,-,-
CASSSIGVNSPLHF,TGTGCCAGCAGCTCCATAGGGGTTAATTCACCCCTCCACTTT,14,TRBV7-9,TRBJ1-6,-,few
CASSAPQSSGNTIYF,TGTGCCAGCAGCGCCCCACAGAGCTCTGGAAACACCATATATTTT,15,TRBV9,TRBJ1-3,-,-
CASSQDRLEETQYF,TGCGCCAGCAGCCAAGATCGGCTAGAAGAGACCCAGTACTTC,14,TRBV4-1,TRBJ2-5,-,-
CASSVSSGSGANVLTF,TGTGCCAGCAGCGTGTCGTCAGGGTCTGGGGCCAACGTCCTGACTTTC,16,TRBV9,TRBJ2-6,-,-
CASRGREFVASGSYNEQFF,TGTGCCAGTAGGGGCCGGGAGTTTGTGGCTAGCGGGAGTTACAATGAGCAGTTCTTC,19,TRBV19,TRBJ2-1,TRBD2,-
CASRTGVGGTQYF,TGTGCCAGCAGGACAGGAGTGGGGGGGACCCAGTACTTC,13,TRBV27,TRBJ2-5,-,-
CASSLSSYEQYF,TGTGCCAGCAGTTTATCCTCTTACGAGCAGTACTTC,12,TRBV28,TRBJ2-7,-,-
CASSPTRVSYNEQFF,TGTGCCAGCAGCCCCACCCGCGTATCCTACAATGAGCAGTTCTTC,15,TRBV7-8,TRBJ2-1,-,-
CAWSTTRSSYNEQFF,TGTGCCTGGAGCACCACTCGCAGCTCCTACAATGAGCAGTTCTTC,15,TRBV30,TRBJ2-1,-,-
CASSHPPTGRNTEAFF,TGCGCCAGCAGCCACCCACCGACAGGGCGGAACACTGAAGCTTTCTTT,16,TRBV4-1,TRBJ1-1,TRBD1,-
CASSPGGQPQHF,TGCGCCAGCAGTCCAGGGGGTCAGCCCCAGCATTTT,12,TRBV10-1,TRBJ1-5,TRBD1,-
CASSALGSGGADEQFF,TGCGCCAGCAGCGCCCTTGGATCAGGGGGGGCGGATGAGCAGTTCTTC,16,TRBV5-1,TRBJ2-1,-,-
CASSPRDSNTGELFF,TGTGCCAGCAGCCCCCGGGACAGTAACACCGGGGAGCTGTTTTTT,15,TRBV5-4,TRBJ2-2,TRBD1,-
CASSLASGTDTQYF,TGTGCCAGCAGCTTAGCTTCAGGGACAGATACGCAGTATTTT,14,TRBV7-9,TRBJ2-3,-,-
CASRPHLTGTSGEQYF,TGCGCCAGCAGACCCCACCTGACAGGGACCTCGGGGGAGCAGTACTTC,16,TRBV4-1,TRBJ2-7,TRBD1,-
CASSLWRPTDTQYF,TGTGCCAGCAGCCTGTGGCGGCCCACAGATACGCAGTATTTT,14,TRBV7-8,TRBJ2-3,-,-
CASRGGAEAFF,TGCGCCAGCAGGGGAGGCGCTGAAGCTTTCTTT,11,TRBV4-1,TRBJ1-1,-,-
CATSPDRAGYGYTF,TGTGCCACCAGCCCGGACAGGGCTGGTTATGGCTACACCTTC,14,TRBV15,TRBJ1-2,TRBD1,-
CATSRAGVGTGELFF,TGTGCCACCAGCAGAGCTGGGGTCGGCACCGGGGAGCTGTTTTTT,15,TRBV15,TRBJ2-2,-,-